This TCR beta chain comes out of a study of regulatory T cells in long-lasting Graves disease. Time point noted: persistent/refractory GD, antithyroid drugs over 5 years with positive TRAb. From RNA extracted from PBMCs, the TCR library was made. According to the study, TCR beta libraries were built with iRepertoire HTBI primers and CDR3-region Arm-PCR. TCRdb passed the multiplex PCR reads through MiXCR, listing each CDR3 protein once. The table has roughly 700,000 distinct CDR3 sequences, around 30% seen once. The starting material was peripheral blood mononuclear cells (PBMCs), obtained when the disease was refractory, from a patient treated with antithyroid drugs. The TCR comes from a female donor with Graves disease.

The CDR3 loop is CASSSRGVGTGSTGELFF. The CDR3 region has the DNA TGTGCCAGCAGCTCGAGGGGAGTCGGGACAGGGTCGACCGGGGAGCTGTTTTTT. The chain recombines TRBV7-9 with TRBJ2-2, with 9 positions matching TRBD1. With V trimmed by 4 bases and J by 5 bases, 14 bases remained unmatched. Germline V gene data show CDR1 as SEHNR and CDR2 as FQNEAQ (reference sequence). The CDR3 loop spans 18 amino acids.